The 17 T cell receptor beta chains listed next were all sequenced from one sample in a study of blood T cells in healthy people across ages. Primers used in a second PCR of roughly 6 to 12 cycles were a sample-barcoded 5' primer and a J-beta primer mix. In TCRdb, the 5' RACE reads were re-called with MiXCR into one record per CDR3 protein. The sample carries about 590,000 distinct CDR3 sequences, about 30% recorded once. Sequenced: blood. Receptor source: a woman older than 75 in good health.

The chain is built from TRBV11-3 and TRBJ2-5; 8 nucleotides align to TRBD1. The CDR3 contains 15 residues. CDR1 is SGHNT, CDR2 YENEEA, per germline. The V segment lost 4 bases and the J segment 5 bases; nucleotides outside the gene matches: 9. CDR3 coding DNA: TGTGCCAGCAGCTCCTCCGTGACAGGGGAGGAGACCCAGTACTTC. Encoded protein: CASSSSVTGEETQYF.

In this sample, this clonotype turned up many times. This chain joins TRBV2 and TRBJ1-2, with 9 bases lining up with TRBD1. The V gene's germline CDR1 is SNHLY and CDR2 FYNNEI. The CDR3 has 14 amino acids. V trimming: 6 bases; J trimming: 7 bases; junction bases outside the gene matches: 9. The CDR3 is CASSRTGEVGGYTF. In DNA form, the CDR3 reads TGTGCCAGCAGCCGGACAGGGGAGGTTGGTGGCTACACCTTC.

The chain carries TRBV9 and TRBJ2-3; D ambiguous. Trimming cost V 3 bases and J 5 bases, with 7 bases left between them. CDR1 SGDLS and CDR2 YYNGEE come from the germline V gene. The length of the CDR3 is 12 residues. The CDR3 sequence is CASSDGVDTQYF. CDR3 DNA sequence: TGTGCCAGCAGCGACGGCGTAGATACGCAGTATTTT.

The V gene is TRBV24-1, the J gene TRBJ2-1, with D perhaps matching TRBD1 (7 bases). The germline V gene encodes CDR1 KGHDR and CDR2 SFDVKD. Trimming took off 4 bases at V and 8 bases at J, with 20 bases between the two ends. The CDR3 is made up of 16 amino acids. CDR3 sequence: CATSDHTLQGGHEQFF. The CDR3 bases are TGTGCCACCAGTGACCATACTCTTCAGGGGGGCCATGAGCAGTTCTTC.

This clonotype was detected a few times. The chain links TRBV4-2 to TRBJ2-7; maybe TRBD2 (5 bases). V was shortened by 2 bases and J by 0 bases, with 8 bases between the two germline ends. From germline, CDR1 is LGHNA and CDR2 YNFKEQ. This CDR3 has 14 amino acids. The CDR3 region is CASSQTGISYEQYF. As DNA, the CDR3 is TGTGCCAGCAGCCAAACCGGGATCTCCTACGAGCAGTACTTC.

In regard to this clonotype: This may come from a read error, since a much larger clone is one base off. This chain uses TRBV20-1 with TRBJ2-4, with 7 nucleotides matching TRBD1. The closer fit of TRBJ2-7 to the DNA end suggests the J call may be wrong. CDR1 is DFQATT and CDR2 is SNEGSKA in the germline V gene (reference sequence). The CDR3 extends over 14 amino acids. The CDR3 region has the DNA TGCAGAGCTTCCCGGGACAGTGATTCCTACGAGCAGTACTTC. Amino acid sequence: CRASRDSDSYEQYF.

The genes are TRBV6-1 and TRBJ2-4; D perhaps matches TRBD1 (6 bases). This CDR3 has 18 residues. Trimming removed 6 bases at V and 0 bases at J, with 21 bases between. CDR1 MNHNS and CDR2 SASEGT come from the germline V gene. The CDR3 sequence: CASSAARWTELAKNIQYF. The CDR3 DNA reads as TGTGCCAGCAGCGCAGCCCGATGGACAGAACTAGCCAAAAACATTCAGTACTTC.

The gene calls are TRBV5-5 and TRBJ2-1, with 10 nucleotides matching TRBD1. The J segment lost 5 bases and the V segment lost 4 bases, leaving 6 bases of the junction unmatched. Germline V gene lookup returns CDR1 SGHKS and CDR2 YYEKEE (reference sequence). The CDR3 is made up of 15 amino acids. In DNA, the CDR3 is TGTGCCAGCAGCGGCCGGGACAGGGGAGACAATGAGCAGTTCTTC. Translating gives CASSGRDRGDNEQFF. The whole variable domain, filled in from reference TRBV5-5 and TRBJ2-1, reads DAGVTQSPTHLIKTRGQQVTLRCSPISGHKSVSWYQQVLGQGPQFIFQYYEKEERGRGNFPDRFSARQFPNYSSELNVNALLLGDSALYLCASSGRDRGDNEQFFGPGTRLTVL.

V gene TRBV4-2 combines with J gene TRBJ2-5; D is possibly TRBD2 (6 bases). The V and J ends lost 0 bases and 2 bases respectively, with 10 bases between them. Germline assignment: CDR1 LGHNA and CDR2 YNFKEQ. CDR3 length: 15 amino acids. The CDR3 coding sequence is TGTGCCAGCAGCCAAGATGGGCGGGGACAAGAGACCCAGTACTTC. It codes for CASSQDGRGQETQYF.

In regard to this clonotype: Being one base from a much bigger clone, this may be a read error. This chain connects TRBV7-2 to TRBJ2-1, with 9 nucleotides matching TRBD1. Germline V gene sequence: CDR1 SGHTA, CDR2 FQGNSA. CDR3 length: 15 amino acids. V dropped 6 bases and J dropped 0; count of bases not matched to a gene: 3. This CDR3 is CASREQGASYNEQFF. CDR3 nucleotide sequence: TGTGCCAGCAGGGAACAGGGGGCCTCCTACAATGAGCAGTTCTTC.

This clonotype was recorded at least ten times. The chain has TRBV7-8 and TRBJ2-5; the D gene is possibly TRBD1 (8 bases). The V end was cut by 5 bases, the J end by 4 bases, with 17 bases between. This CDR3 comprises 15 residues. The germline gives CDR1 SGHVS, CDR2 FQNEAQ. The CDR3 coding sequence is TGTGCCAGCAGCCCAAACAGGGGGGGTGGAGAGACCCAGTACTTC. Its protein product is CASSPNRGGGETQYF.

This clonotype was seen ten or more times. The chain combines TRBV7-9 with TRBJ2-1; 10 bases match TRBD1. The V gene's germline CDR1 is SEHNR and CDR2 FQNEAQ (reference sequence). Unmatched junction bases numbered 2, after V lost 1 base and J lost 5 bases. The CDR3 is 15 amino acids. The CDR3 region is CASSLDGTGDNEQFF. The CDR3 bases are TGTGCCAGCAGCTTAGACGGGACAGGGGACAATGAGCAGTTCTTC. Full variable domain (missing parts from reference TRBV7-9 and TRBJ2-1): DTGVSQNPRHKITKRGQNVTFRCDPISEHNRLYWYRQTLGQGPEFLTYFQNEAQLEKSRLLSDRFSAERPKGSFSTLEIQRTEQGDSAMYLCASSLDGTGDNEQFFGPGTRLTVL.

This clonotype has a count of ten or more. The genes are TRBV29-1 and TRBJ1-2; TRBD1 is a possible D gene (6 bases). The germline CDR1 and CDR2 sequences are SQVTM and ANQGSEA. V lost 0 bases and J lost 8, with 19 bases in between. The CDR3 runs to 15 residues. In DNA, the CDR3 is TGCAGCGTTGAAGACAGGGGAGGGTCTAATAGGGGCTACACCTTC. Translated: CSVEDRGGSNRGYTF.

This clonotype was observed a handful of times. The CDR3 DNA reads as TGTGCCAGCAGCCGCGCCGACAGGAACACTGAAGCTTTCTTT. This gives the protein CASSRADRNTEAFF. The chain employs TRBV27 and TRBJ1-1, with D perhaps TRBD1 (5 bases). V lost 6 bases to trimming and J lost 1 base, with 12 bases between them. CDR3 length: 14 residues. CDR1 is MNHEY, CDR2 SMNVEV, per germline (reference sequence).

Worth noting for this clonotype: This is likely a read error, given that the CDR3 carries no conserved phenylalanine or tryptophan at its end. The V call is TRBV12-3 or TRBV12-4, the J call TRBJ2-3; D might be TRBD2 (6 bases). The CDR3 is made up of 14 amino acids. The CDR3 DNA sequence: TGTGCCAGCAGTTTAGGCGGGGACGCAGATACACAGTATTCT. Its translation is CASSLGGDADTQYS.

This clonotype came up a few times. The V gene is TRBV19, the J gene TRBJ2-4, with D perhaps TRBD2 (6 bases). The assigned J gene may be wrong: the sequence end matches TRBJ2-7 better. From germline, CDR1 is LNHDA and CDR2 SQIVND (reference sequence). The CDR3 sequence is 13 residues long. The CDR3: CACSPGLGLEQYF. As DNA, the CDR3 is TGTGCCTGTTCCCCGGGACTTGGCCTCGAGCAGTACTTC.

A few counts support this clonotype. CDR3 sequence: CASSAGEVRSHGYTF. CDR3 DNA sequence: TGTGCCAGCAGTGCTGGGGAAGTCCGGAGCCATGGCTACACCTTC. The chain joins TRBV2 to TRBJ1-2; D remains ambiguous. The CDR3 is 15 residues long. V was clipped by 4 bases and J by 6 bases, with 18 bases between them. Germline loops: CDR1 SNHLY, CDR2 FYNNEI.